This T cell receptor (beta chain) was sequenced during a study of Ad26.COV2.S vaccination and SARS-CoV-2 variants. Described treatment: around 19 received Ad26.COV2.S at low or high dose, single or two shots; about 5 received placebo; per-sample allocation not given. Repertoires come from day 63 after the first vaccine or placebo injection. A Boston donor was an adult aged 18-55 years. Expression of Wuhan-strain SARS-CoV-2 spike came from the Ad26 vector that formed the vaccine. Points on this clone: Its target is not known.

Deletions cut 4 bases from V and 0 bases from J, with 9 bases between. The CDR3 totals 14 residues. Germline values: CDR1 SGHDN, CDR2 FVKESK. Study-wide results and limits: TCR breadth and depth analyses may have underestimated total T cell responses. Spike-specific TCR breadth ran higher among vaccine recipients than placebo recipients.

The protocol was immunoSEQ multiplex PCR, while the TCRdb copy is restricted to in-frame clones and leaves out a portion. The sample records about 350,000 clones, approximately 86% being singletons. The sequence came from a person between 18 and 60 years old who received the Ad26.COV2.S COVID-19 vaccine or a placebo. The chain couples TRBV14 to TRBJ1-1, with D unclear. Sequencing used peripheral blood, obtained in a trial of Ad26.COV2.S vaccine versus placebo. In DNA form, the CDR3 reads TGTGCCAGCAGCCGCTATATGATGAACACTGAAGCTTTCTTT. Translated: CASSRYMMNTEAFF.